This record looks at one TCR beta chain sequence and its context. Antigen: not known. The ends were cut back, 8 bases at V and 7 bases at J, with 15 bases in the middle. This CDR3 region has 13 residues. Germline loops: CDR1 MDHEN, CDR2 SYDVKM. Every patient relapsed after autologous stem cell transplantation, and brentuximab vedotin exposure varied. TCRdb keeps only in-frame clones here, not all; method: immunoSEQ multiplex PCR. The sample consists of some 65,000 clones, 70% to 80% of them appearing once. This sample was taken from a study of PD-1 blockade in classical Hodgkin lymphoma. Whole-study findings and limits: Newly diagnosed patients reportedly trailed healthy donors in baseline TCR diversity. Complete responders entered with baseline diversity on par with newly diagnosed patients, the results showed. Diversity in CD4+ TCRs, unlike that measured in CD8+ TCRs, had risen significantly by C4D1. The authors have not defined what causes the repertoire differences, possibly disease activity or prior therapy.

This material consisted of peripheral blood mononuclear cells (PBMCs), taken before the second cycle of nivolumab. The rearrangement uses TRBV28 and TRBJ1-5; possible D gene TRBD1, 5 bases. This sequence originates from a human donor with classical Hodgkin lymphoma. The chain's CDR3 is CASRGPGWQPQHF. In DNA form, the CDR3 reads TGTGCCAGCCGGGGACCAGGGTGGCAGCCCCAGCATTTT.